This T cell receptor delta chain was sequenced in a study of γδ T cells in repeated Plasmodium falciparum infection. The CDR3 runs to 15 residues. Bulk repertoires came from Vgamma9/Vdelta2+ or Vdelta2-negative gammadelta T cells flow-sorted from PBMC. TCRdb ran CATT on the multiplex PCR reads. The sample carries 75,000 to 100,000 delta-chain clones, over 1.3% recorded once. No V gene call was produced; the J gene was TRDJ1; the table's D gene call, TRDD3, was not cross checked with the DNA. This receptor was taken from a pool of human donors (malaria-infected and uninfected, not separated). The source material was gamma-delta T cells from blood. The CDR3 region has the DNA TGTGCCTCATTACTGGGGGATACGTACACCGATAAACTCATCTTT. Its protein is CASLLGDTYTDKLIF.